This TCR beta chain was sequenced during a study of blood T cell repertoires in COVID-19. Assay used: immunoSEQ multiplex PCR; TCRdb lists only in-frame clones, some missing. The data show about 400,000 clones, with around 84% seen just once and 3% held by the top ten. This clone appeared a few times. The ends were cut back, 0 bases at V and 1 base at J, with 4 bases in the middle. This CDR3 region has 13 residues. The germline V gene encodes CDR1 SGHRS and CDR2 YFSETQ. The chain carries TRBV5-1 and TRBJ1-1; D is undetermined. This TCR was sampled from a human donor in a cohort sampled during active COVID-19. The sample comprised peripheral blood. In DNA, the CDR3 is TGCGCCAGCAGCTTGGGAGAGAACACTGAAGCTTTCTTT. This gives the protein CASSLGENTEAFF.